This T cell receptor beta chain originates from a study of beta chain features in type 1 diabetes (dated by TCRdb to the late 2010s). Broadly, across the study: Mean age, gender distribution, total cell number and subset yield were not different between patients and healthy donors. In the study, recently diagnosed type 1 diabetes patients and matched healthy donors were compared on the TCRB repertoires of their sorted circulating CD4+ T cell subsets. A total of roughly 98,000,000 sorted cells were examined across all samples, and a strong correlation was observed between cell number per subset and RNA yield. Naive and central memory subsets were obtained from all 30 or so donors, but regulatory and stem cell-like memory subsets were isolated from only 8 patients and roughly 8 healthy donors.

From the cysteine up to the phenylalanine, the CDR3 has a length of 15 residues. The entry retains the CDR3 DNA only, 45 bases that are in frame from base 1. V lost 4 bases and J lost 3 bases; the stretch between them is 16 bases long. CDR1 and CDR2 are drawn from the germline V gene (reference sequence): SGHNT, YYREEE. Each donor gave one peripheral blood draw, averaging around 120 mL, which was collected into heparinised tubes. A BD FACSAria II and a panel including CD45RO, CCR7, CD25, CD127, CD95 and CD27 were used to sort naive, central memory, regulatory and stem cell-like memory CD4+ T cells. Every sorted population had a purity above 95%. PBMCs were isolated immediately by Lymphoprep density gradient centrifugation and stained directly without culture. So that batch effects would be minimized, each experiment stained and sorted samples in pairs, pairing one healthy donor with one patient. Only a few counts were recorded for this clone. Its target antigen remains unknown. The sample holds no much larger clone one base away, and base qualities are not on file.

Findings and caveats that apply to the study as a whole: Only small numbers of individuals were included in the HLA sub-analyses, which left unresolved whether HLA type had any influence on TCRB rearrangement. PCR may preferentially amplify shorter templates, but because patient and control samples were amplified and corrected together, any resulting skew would affect both groups equally. Naive, central memory and regulatory TCRB repertoires appeared more similar among patients than among healthy donors. Type 1 diabetes patients showed a moderate but significant shortening of TCRB CDR3 length in all four CD4+ subsets. Fewer insertions and more nucleotide deletions at VDJ recombination sites were observed in patients with type 1 diabetes, implying thymic rearrangement abnormalities. Because cDNA rather than genomic DNA was sequenced, highly expressing activated cells could have been over-represented, although no difference in activation and CD3 levels was found between groups.

All of the isolated RNA was reverse transcribed with the High Capacity cDNA Reverse Transcription Kit, so expressed TCRB transcripts were sequenced. Deep immunoSEQ sequencing was applied to naive, central memory and regulatory T cell samples, giving an average of around 3.4 million total reads per sample. After sorted cells were lysed in RLT buffer, RNA was extracted with DNase-treated RNeasy Micro or Mini kits, with the choice depending on cell number. To prevent cross-contamination, each cell subset was processed individually, whereas patient and healthy donor samples were processed jointly. Using the immunoSEQ multiplex PCR, TCRB sequences were amplified from cDNA into 87-bp fragments spanning the CDR3 region. Sequencing of the amplicons was performed on the Illumina HiSeq platform. Per the source publication's procedure: PCR bias was computationally corrected using synthetic template baselines, reads within Hamming distance 2 were collapsed, and singletons that could not be merged were discarded. Reads were aligned against IMGT to assign V, D and J genes, CDR3 length and insertions or deletions at six rearrangement sites. Clonotype counts were normalized to sorted cell number within each subset before computing true diversity and Gini coefficients with the tcR R package. Repertoire sharing was quantified using the overlap coefficient calculated on TCRB nucleotide sequences. In its TCRdb copy, this immuneACCESS table keeps in-frame sequences only and misses some clones. Where compared with another copy, unresolved V genes explain less than half of these, and the others have no known cause. V and J calls and clone size are given by that table; D and trimming were obtained from the DNA. The sample records approximately 150,000 clones, 9.7% of which are singletons. The ten most abundant clones make up approximately 0.65% of the sample.

The sequence was collected from a woman aged 40 to 55 in good health. The sequencing sample was made of central memory CD4+ T cells from blood. The V and J genes are TRBV5-4 and TRBJ2-5; the D gene is possibly TRBD1, with 8 bases matching. The nucleotides read TGTGCCAGCAGCCCTACAGGGGGGGAGAAAGAGACCCAGTACTTC. Translation gives CASSPTGGEKETQYF.